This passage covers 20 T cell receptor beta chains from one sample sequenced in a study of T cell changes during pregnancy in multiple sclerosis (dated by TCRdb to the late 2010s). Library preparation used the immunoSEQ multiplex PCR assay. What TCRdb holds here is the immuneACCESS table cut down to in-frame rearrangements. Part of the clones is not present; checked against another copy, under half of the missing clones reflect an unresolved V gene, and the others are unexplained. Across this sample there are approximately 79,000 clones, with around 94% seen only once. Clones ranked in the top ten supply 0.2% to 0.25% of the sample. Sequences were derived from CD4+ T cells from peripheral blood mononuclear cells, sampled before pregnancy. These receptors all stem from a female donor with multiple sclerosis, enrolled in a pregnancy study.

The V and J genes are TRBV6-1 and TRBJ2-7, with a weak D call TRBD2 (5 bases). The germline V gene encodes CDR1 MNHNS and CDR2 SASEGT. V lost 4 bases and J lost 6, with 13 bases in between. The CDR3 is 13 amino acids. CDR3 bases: TGTGCCAGCAGTGTGGAGGAGTTCGGCGAGCAGTACTTC. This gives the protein CASSVEEFGEQYF.

The CDR3 coding sequence is TGTGCCAGCAGTCCAATACCTACGCTAGAGACCCAGTACTTC. Amino acid sequence: CASSPIPTLETQYF. The chain couples TRBV27 to TRBJ2-5; D is unresolved. The CDR3 is 14 residues long. V was trimmed by 5 bases and J by 4 bases, leaving 14 bases between them. The germline gives CDR1 MNHEY, CDR2 SMNVEV (reference sequence).

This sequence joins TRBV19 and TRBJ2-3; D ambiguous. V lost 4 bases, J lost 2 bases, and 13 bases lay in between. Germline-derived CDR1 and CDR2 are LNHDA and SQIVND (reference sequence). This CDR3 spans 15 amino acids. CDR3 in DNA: TGTGCCAGTAGTACCCCATCCGAGATCACAGATACGCAGTATTTT. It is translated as CASSTPSEITDTQYF.

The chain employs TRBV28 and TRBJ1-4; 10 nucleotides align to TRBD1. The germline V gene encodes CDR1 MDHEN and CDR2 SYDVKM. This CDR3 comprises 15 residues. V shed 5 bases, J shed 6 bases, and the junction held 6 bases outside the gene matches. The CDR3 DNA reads TGTGCCAGCAGTCGACCCGGACAGGGGGATGAAAAACTGTTTTTT. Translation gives CASSRPGQGDEKLFF.

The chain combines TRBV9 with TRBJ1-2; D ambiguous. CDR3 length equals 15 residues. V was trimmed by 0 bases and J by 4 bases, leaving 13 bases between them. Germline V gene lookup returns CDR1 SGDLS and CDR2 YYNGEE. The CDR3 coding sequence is TGTGCCAGCAGCGTAGTGGCAGGAGGTCCCTATGGCTACACCTTC. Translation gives CASSVVAGGPYGYTF. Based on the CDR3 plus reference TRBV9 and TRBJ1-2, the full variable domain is DSGVTQTPKHLITATGQRVTLRCSPRSGDLSVYWYQQSLDQGLQFLIQYYNGEERAKGNILERFSAQQFPDLHSELNLSSLELGDSALYFCASSVVAGGPYGYTFGSGTRLTVV.

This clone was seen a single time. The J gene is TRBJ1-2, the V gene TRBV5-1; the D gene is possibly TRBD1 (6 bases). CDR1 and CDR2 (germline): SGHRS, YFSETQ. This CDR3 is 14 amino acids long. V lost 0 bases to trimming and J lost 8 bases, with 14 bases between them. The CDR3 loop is CASSLAGGPGGYTF. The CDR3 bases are TGCGCCAGCAGCTTGGCCGGGGGGCCAGGCGGCTACACCTTC.

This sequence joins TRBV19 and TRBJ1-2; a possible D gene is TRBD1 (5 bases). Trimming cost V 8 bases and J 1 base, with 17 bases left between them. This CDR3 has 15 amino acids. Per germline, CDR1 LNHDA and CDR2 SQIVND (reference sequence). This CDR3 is CASRYGQGFNYGYTF. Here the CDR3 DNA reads TGTGCCAGTCGATACGGGCAGGGCTTTAACTATGGCTACACCTTC.

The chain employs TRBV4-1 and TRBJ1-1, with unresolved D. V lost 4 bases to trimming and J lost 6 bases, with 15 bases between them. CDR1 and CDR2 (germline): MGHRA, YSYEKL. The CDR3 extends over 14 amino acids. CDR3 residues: CASSPEQRSPEAFF. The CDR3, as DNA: TGCGCCAGCAGCCCCGAGCAGCGTAGCCCTGAAGCTTTCTTT.

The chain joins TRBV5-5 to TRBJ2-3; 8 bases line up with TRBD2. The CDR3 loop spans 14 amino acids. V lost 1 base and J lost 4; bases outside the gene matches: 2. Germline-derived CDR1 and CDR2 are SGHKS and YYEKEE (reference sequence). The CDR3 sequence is CASSLQAGADTQYF. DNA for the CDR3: TGTGCCAGCAGCTTGCAAGCGGGGGCAGATACGCAGTATTTT. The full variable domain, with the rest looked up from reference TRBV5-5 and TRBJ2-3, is DAGVTQSPTHLIKTRGQQVTLRCSPISGHKSVSWYQQVLGQGPQFIFQYYEKEERGRGNFPDRFSARQFPNYSSELNVNALLLGDSALYLCASSLQAGADTQYFGPGTRLTVL.

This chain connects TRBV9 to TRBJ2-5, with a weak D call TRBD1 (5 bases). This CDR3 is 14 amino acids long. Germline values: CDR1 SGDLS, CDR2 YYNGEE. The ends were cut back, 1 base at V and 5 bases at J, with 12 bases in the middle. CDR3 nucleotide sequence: TGTGCCAGCAGCGTAAATAGGGGTTTCGAGACCCAGTACTTC. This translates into CASSVNRGFETQYF.

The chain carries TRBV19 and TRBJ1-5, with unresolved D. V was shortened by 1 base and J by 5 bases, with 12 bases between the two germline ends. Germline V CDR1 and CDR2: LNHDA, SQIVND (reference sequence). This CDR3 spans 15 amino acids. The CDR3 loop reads CASSIVPGMDQPQHF. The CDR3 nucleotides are TGTGCCAGTAGTATAGTACCAGGAATGGATCAGCCCCAGCATTTT. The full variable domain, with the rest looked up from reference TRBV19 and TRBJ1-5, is DGGITQSPKYLFRKEGQNVTLSCEQNLNHDAMYWYRQDPGQGLRLIYYSQIVNDFQKGDIAEGYSVSREKKESFPLTVTSAQKNPTAFYLCASSIVPGMDQPQHFGDGTRLSIL.

The CDR3 protein is CASSFAGSGERAYEQYF. The CDR3 coding sequence is TGTGCCAGCAGCTTTGCCGGTTCGGGGGAGCGAGCCTACGAGCAGTACTTC. The V call is TRBV5-4, the J call TRBJ2-7; tentative D call: TRBD2 (6 bases). The CDR3 spans 17 residues. V lost 2 bases and J 2 bases, leaving 20 bases between the germline ends. Germline CDR1 and CDR2: SGHNT and YYREEE (reference sequence).

The CDR3 spells CASSPGGAANTEAFF. The DNA for the CDR3 is TGTGCCAGCAGCCCCGGGGGGGCGGCGAACACTGAAGCTTTCTTT. The chain combines TRBV7-2 with TRBJ1-1, with a possible D match to TRBD1 (6 bases). The germline V gene encodes CDR1 SGHTA and CDR2 FQGNSA. The CDR3 totals 15 residues. V was pared by 5 bases and J by 1 base, with 14 bases between.

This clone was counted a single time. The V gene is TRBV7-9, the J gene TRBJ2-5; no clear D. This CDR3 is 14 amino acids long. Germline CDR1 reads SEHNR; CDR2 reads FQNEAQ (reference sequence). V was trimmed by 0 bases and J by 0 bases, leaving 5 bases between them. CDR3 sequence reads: CASSLASYQETQYF. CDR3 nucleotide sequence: TGTGCCAGCAGCTTAGCGTCGTACCAAGAGACCCAGTACTTC. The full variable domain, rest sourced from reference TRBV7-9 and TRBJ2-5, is DTGVSQNPRHKITKRGQNVTFRCDPISEHNRLYWYRQTLGQGPEFLTYFQNEAQLEKSRLLSDRFSAERPKGSFSTLEIQRTEQGDSAMYLCASSLASYQETQYFGPGTRLLVL.

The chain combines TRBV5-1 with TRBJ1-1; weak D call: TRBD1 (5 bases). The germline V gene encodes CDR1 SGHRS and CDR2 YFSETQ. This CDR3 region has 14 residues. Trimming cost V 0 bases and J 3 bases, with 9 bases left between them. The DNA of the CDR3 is TGCGCCAGCAGCTTGGTGGGGGGAGACACTGAAGCTTTCTTT. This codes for CASSLVGGDTEAFF.

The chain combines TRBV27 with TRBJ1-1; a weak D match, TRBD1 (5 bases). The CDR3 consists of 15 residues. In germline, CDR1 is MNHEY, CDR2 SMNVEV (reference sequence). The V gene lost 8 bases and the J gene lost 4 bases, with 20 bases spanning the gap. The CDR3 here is CASLPRTKPGTEAFF. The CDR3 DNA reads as TGTGCCAGCCTCCCGAGGACAAAACCGGGCACTGAAGCTTTCTTT.

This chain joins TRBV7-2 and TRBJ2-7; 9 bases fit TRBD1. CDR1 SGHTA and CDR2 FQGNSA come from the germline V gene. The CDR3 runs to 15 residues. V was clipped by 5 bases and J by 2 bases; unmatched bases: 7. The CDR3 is CASSPGTGLPYEQYF. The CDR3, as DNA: TGTGCCAGCAGCCCAGGGACAGGGCTCCCCTACGAGCAGTACTTC.

The DNA of the CDR3 is TGCGCCAGCAGCCCGGGTCGGGGAAGGGAGACCCAGTACTTC. As protein: CASSPGRGRETQYF. The chain recombines TRBV5-1 with TRBJ2-5; a weak D match, TRBD2 (5 bases). Per germline, CDR1 SGHRS and CDR2 YFSETQ. The V end was cut by 4 bases, the J end by 5 bases, with 15 bases between. The CDR3 extends over 14 amino acids.

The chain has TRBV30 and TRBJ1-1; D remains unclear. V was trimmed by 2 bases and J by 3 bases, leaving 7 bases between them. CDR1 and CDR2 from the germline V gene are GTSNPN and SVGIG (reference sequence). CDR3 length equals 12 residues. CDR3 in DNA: TGTGCCTGGAGTCCCGGAGACACTGAAGCTTTCTTT. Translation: CAWSPGDTEAFF.

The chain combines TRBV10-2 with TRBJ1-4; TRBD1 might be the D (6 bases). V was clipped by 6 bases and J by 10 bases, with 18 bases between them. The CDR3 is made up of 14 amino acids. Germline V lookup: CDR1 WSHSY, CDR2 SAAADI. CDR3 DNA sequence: TGCGCCAGCAGGTCGGCAGGGGTTAAAGGAAAACTGTTTTTT. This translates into CASRSAGVKGKLFF.